This T cell receptor (beta chain) was documented in a study of blood T cell repertoires in COVID-19. The V segment lost 5 bases and the J segment 6 bases; nucleotides outside the gene matches: 15. CDR3 size: 16 residues. In germline, CDR1 is MDHEN, CDR2 SYDVKM. Data came from immunoSEQ multiplex PCR; TCRdb stores just in-frame clones and leaves some out. The sample shows about 120,000 clones, 80% to 90% of them seen only once. Material for sequencing was peripheral blood. This clonotype was sampled from an older man with active or convalescent COVID-19. The chain links TRBV28 to TRBJ2-7, with 8 bases fitting TRBD2. CDR3 coding DNA: TGTGCCAGCAGTCCTCGGGGGGGGGCTATCCCTTCCGAGCAGTACTTC. Translated: CASSPRGGAIPSEQYF.